This TCR beta chain was identified during a study of blood T cell repertoires in COVID-19. Overall study: Specimens from acute and convalescent COVID-19 originated in the United States, Italy and Spain. The cDNA or gDNA used as material had been derived from T cells, B-cell-depleted T cells, or PBMCs.

This CDR3 region has 17 residues. CDR1 and CDR2 (germline): SNHLY, FYNNEI. Trimming took 4 bases from V and 4 from J; bases not matched to a gene: 10. As handled by the study authors: How many nucleated cells were present was estimated from reference gene primer amplification. Profiled with immunoSEQ multiplex PCR; TCRdb holds only in-frame clones, not every one. The V and J calls and the clone size are those of that table, but D and trimming were determined from the DNA. Found here are over 45,000 clones, around 79% of them singletons; the top ten hold roughly 18%. This TCR was sampled from a woman between 45 and 60 years old with active or convalescent COVID-19. The V gene is TRBV2, the J gene TRBJ2-5; TRBD2 agrees at 12 bases. The sample consisted of peripheral blood. CDR3 amino acids: CASSGRLAGVGAETQYF. The DNA of the CDR3 is TGTGCCAGCAGTGGGAGACTAGCGGGAGTAGGGGCAGAGACCCAGTACTTC.